This entry lists 20 T cell receptor beta chains sequenced from one sample in a study of beta chain features in type 1 diabetes. These TCRs' antigens remain unknown. Whole-study results and caveats: Type 1 diabetes patients had moderately but significantly shorter TCRB CDR3s in all four CD4+ subsets.

Investigators reverse transcribed all isolated RNA, so they sequenced expressed TCRB transcripts. Data came from immunoSEQ multiplex PCR; TCRdb stores just in-frame clones and leaves some out. The sample contains under 150,000 clones, 9% of which appear only once. Specimen: central memory CD4+ T cells from blood. These receptors were obtained from a man aged 30 to 39 with type 1 diabetes.

The gene calls are TRBV5-1 and TRBJ1-2; possibly TRBD1 for D (5 bases). V lost 0 bases and J 4 bases, leaving 13 bases between the germline ends. The germline V gene has CDR1 SGHRS and CDR2 YFSETQ. This CDR3 comprises 15 residues. CDR3 nucleotides: TGCGCCAGCAGCTTGGAGGGGCACGGGAGCTATGGCTACACCTTC. Its translation: CASSLEGHGSYGYTF. The variable domain in full, with the rest retrieved from reference TRBV5-1 and TRBJ1-2, is KAGVTQTPRYLIKTRGQQVTLSCSPISGHRSVSWYQQTPGQGLQFLFEYFSETQRNKGNFPGRFSGRQFSNSRSEMNVSTLELGDSALYLCASSLEGHGSYGYTFGSGTRLTVV.

The table lists this clone with a few counts. J is TRBJ2-3 and V is TRBV7-8, with D possibly matching TRBD2 (8 bases). Germline CDR1 and CDR2: SGHVS and FQNEAQ. V was cut by 1 base and J by 5 bases, with 16 bases left in between. The CDR3 extends over 16 amino acids. The CDR3 here is CASSLVRGRGVDTQYF. Written as DNA, the CDR3 is TGTGCCAGCAGCTTAGTTAGGGGGCGGGGGGTAGATACGCAGTATTTT.

V usage is TRBV27 and J usage is TRBJ1-2, with TRBD1 matching over 9 bases. The CDR3 contains 14 residues. Germline assignment: CDR1 MNHEY and CDR2 SMNVEV (reference sequence). V lost 9 bases to trimming and J lost 6 bases; unmatched junction nucleotides: 11. This CDR3 reads CASRVGQGSNGYTF. The CDR3 DNA sequence: TGTGCCAGTCGGGTGGGACAGGGATCGAATGGCTACACCTTC.

On this clone: Germline and junction disagree at one end, which may indicate a read error. The V call is TRBV28, the J call TRBJ2-3; 14 bases match TRBD2. In germline, CDR1 is MDHEN, CDR2 SYDVKM. This CDR3 is 15 amino acids long. CDR3 in amino acids: CASSVGTSGGKTLSF. CDR3 in DNA: TGTGCCAGCAGTGTTGGGACTAGCGGGGGAAAGACTCTTAGTTTT.

This rearrangement joins TRBV19 to TRBJ1-1, with TRBD1 identical over 8 bases. V shed 4 bases, J shed 7 bases, and the junction held 20 bases outside the gene matches. The germline V gene encodes CDR1 LNHDA and CDR2 SQIVND (reference sequence). This CDR3 region has 18 residues. CDR3 coding DNA: TGTGCCAGTAGTAAAGAATGGGACAGGTCGCACCGTAGGGATGAAGCTTTCTTT. Protein product: CASSKEWDRSHRRDEAFF.

This chain joins TRBV30 and TRBJ1-3; D may be TRBD1 (5 bases). CDR3 length: 13 amino acids. Germline CDR1 GTSNPN, CDR2 SVGIG (reference sequence). Trimming cost V 0 bases and J 11 bases, with 14 bases left between them. DNA for the CDR3: TGTGCCTGGAGTGTCGGGGGGAGGTTGGCCATATATTTT. This translates into CAWSVGGRLAIYF.

J is TRBJ2-7 and V is TRBV5-4; 9 bases fit TRBD1. V shed 2 bases, J shed 6 bases, and the junction held 9 bases outside the gene matches. Germline loops: CDR1 SGHNT, CDR2 YYREEE (reference sequence). CDR3 size: 15 residues. The CDR3 coding sequence is TGTGCCAGCAGCTTAAACCCGGGACAGGGATCCGAGCAGTACTTC. Translating it yields CASSLNPGQGSEQYF.

The V and J genes are TRBV18 and TRBJ2-3, with unresolved D. The V end lost 2 bases, the J end lost 0 bases, and 6 bases lay between the germline ends. The CDR3 is 14 amino acids. The germline V gene encodes CDR1 KGHSH and CDR2 LQKENI. For the CDR3, the DNA is TGTGCCAGCTCACCATCGCGGAGCACAGATACGCAGTATTTT. It is translated as CASSPSRSTDTQYF.

This clone was detected ten times or more. The CDR3 spells CASSQDLRTTHNEQFF. The CDR3 coding sequence is TGTGCCAGCAGCCAAGATCTTCGGACTACTCACAATGAGCAGTTCTTC. The chain has TRBV4-2 and TRBJ2-1; TRBD2 is a possible D gene (6 bases). This CDR3 comprises 16 residues. Trimming removed 0 bases from V and 5 bases from J, with 14 bases in between. Germline values: CDR1 LGHNA, CDR2 YNFKEQ.

This sequence joins TRBV7-2 and TRBJ2-1; TRBD2 agrees at 11 bases. Germline values: CDR1 SGHTA, CDR2 FQGNSA. The CDR3 runs to 16 residues. V shed 5 bases, J shed 7 bases, and the junction held 10 bases outside the gene matches. The CDR3 nucleotides read TGTGCCAGCAGCCCGTCTTTAGCGGGGGGGTGGAATGAGCAGTTCTTC. It translates to CASSPSLAGGWNEQFF.

As regards this clone: Germline is not matched at one junction end, which may reflect a read error. J is TRBJ2-7 and V is TRBV7-2, with TRBD1 identical over 7 bases. CDR1 is SGHTA and CDR2 is FQGNSA in the germline V gene. CDR3 length: 14 residues. For the CDR3, the DNA is TGTGCCAGCAGCTCCTCCCTGGGGACAGTGAGAATGGCCTTC. Residues: CASSSSLGTVRMAF.

The J gene is TRBJ1-1, the V gene TRBV7-2; D is unresolved. Looked up from germline, CDR1 is SGHTA and CDR2 is FQGNSA. Between the trimmed V and J ends, which lost 11 bases and 0 bases, there was a span of 13 bases. The CDR3 is 13 residues long. CDR3 protein: CAGRVNMNTEAFF. The DNA of the CDR3 is TGTGCCGGCCGGGTGAACATGAACACTGAAGCTTTCTTT. The full variable domain, with the rest looked up from reference TRBV7-2 and TRBJ1-1, is GAGVSQSPSNKVTEKGKDVELRCDPISGHTALYWYRQSLGQGLEFLIYFQGNSAPDKSGLPSDRFSAERTGGSVSTLTIQRTQQEDSAVYLCAGRVNMNTEAFFGQGTRLTVV.

A few counts support this clone. This chain joins TRBV30 and TRBJ1-6; no reliable D call. Germline V gene data show CDR1 as GTSNPN and CDR2 as SVGIG (reference sequence). With 1 base removed from V and 13 bases from J, the gap between germline ends came to 14 bases. The CDR3 loop spans 13 amino acids. This CDR3 reads CAWSAIAGSPLHF. CDR3 nucleotides: TGTGCCTGGAGTGCCATTGCGGGCAGTCCCCTCCACTTT.

CDR3 coding DNA: TGTGCCAGCAGCCAAGATGCCGAGGATACGCAGTATTTT. It yields the protein CASSQDAEDTQYF. The chain uses TRBV4-2 and TRBJ2-3; no reliable D call. CDR1 LGHNA and CDR2 YNFKEQ come from the germline V gene. V gave up 0 bases and J gave up 6 bases, with 7 bases separating them. The CDR3 length is 13 residues.

This clone was observed a few times. CDR3 amino acids: CASSPQGTSYEQYF. In nucleotides, the CDR3 is TGTGCCAGCAGCCCGCAGGGAACCTCCTACGAGCAGTACTTC. V gene TRBV7-9 combines with J gene TRBJ2-7, with D possibly TRBD1 on 5 matching bases. V was clipped by 5 bases and J by 0 bases, with 11 bases between them. The CDR3 runs to 14 residues. CDR1 SEHNR and CDR2 FQNEAQ come from the germline V gene (reference sequence).

The J gene is TRBJ1-5, the V gene TRBV2; 9 bases match TRBD1. Losses at the gene ends were 11 bases for V and 6 bases for J; bases not matched to a gene: 8. CDR1 is SNHLY, CDR2 FYNNEI, per germline. This CDR3 has 13 residues. CDR3 region: CAGRDREGQPQHF. The CDR3 region has the DNA TGTGCCGGGCGGGACAGGGAAGGTCAGCCCCAGCATTTT.

V and J are TRBV11-1 and TRBJ2-1; D may be TRBD2 (5 bases). Trimming removed 5 bases from V and 6 bases from J, with 14 bases in between. CDR3 length equals 14 residues. Looked up from germline, CDR1 is SGHAT and CDR2 is FQDESV (reference sequence). The DNA for the CDR3 is TGTGCCAGCAGCCCTCGGGGTAGCTTCAATGAGCAGTTCTTC. This codes for CASSPRGSFNEQFF. Full variable domain (missing parts from reference TRBV11-1 and TRBJ2-1): EAEVAQSPRYKITEKSQAVAFWCDPISGHATLYWYRQILGQGPELLVQFQDESVVDDSQLPKDRFSAERLKGVDSTLKIQPAELGDSAMYLCASSPRGSFNEQFFGPGTRLTVL.

The V gene is TRBV7-6, the J gene TRBJ1-2; 8 bases fit TRBD1. The V segment lost 6 bases and the J segment 10 bases; nucleotides outside the gene matches: 10. There are 13 residues in the CDR3. Germline V gene lookup returns CDR1 SGHVS and CDR2 FNYEAQ. For the CDR3, the DNA is TGTGCCAGCAGTTCAGCCCGACAGGGGCCCTACACCTTC. Its protein is CASSSARQGPYTF.

In its sample, this clone was seen many times. The chain is built from TRBV4-2 and TRBJ2-1; 11 bases match TRBD2. The CDR3 length is 15 residues. The trim removed 4 bases at V and 6 bases at J, leaving 5 bases unmatched. Germline CDR1 and CDR2: LGHNA and YNFKEQ. In DNA form, the CDR3 reads TGTGCCAGCAGCCCTAGCGGGGGGCCAAGCAATGAGCAGTTCTTC. Translated, it gives CASSPSGGPSNEQFF.

This clone appeared a few times. DNA for the CDR3: TGTGCCAGTAGTTCCTCAGGGAGGAGGATCTACAATGAGCAGTTCTTC. Translated, it gives CASSSSGRRIYNEQFF. The V gene is TRBV19, the J gene TRBJ2-1; D is perhaps TRBD2 (6 bases). The CDR3 runs 16 residues. From germline, CDR1 is LNHDA and CDR2 SQIVND (reference sequence). Deletions cut 5 bases from V and 3 bases from J, with 17 bases between.